This T cell receptor (beta chain) was sequenced in a study of OX40 agonist ivuxolimab in advanced cancers. Overall study context: While on treatment, patients had intravenous ivuxolimab at 0.01 to 10 mg/kg every 2 weeks. It was permissible to have had prior anti-PD-1, anti-PD-L1 or anti-CTLA-4 therapy, and approximately 38% had some.

This CDR3 is 15 amino acids long. CDR1 and CDR2 (germline): MDHEN, SYDVKM. Between the trimmed V and J ends, which lost 8 bases and 2 bases, there was a span of 19 bases. Some clones are missing from TCRdb's copy, which holds only in-frame ones; the method was immunoSEQ multiplex PCR. The sample includes 52,000 or so clones, approximately 82% of them seen just once. Note on this clone: Its antigen is unidentified.

Regarding the study as a whole: In general, CD8+ T cells held more expanded clones than CD4+ did, on average. Among the lowest peripheral clonal expansion occurred in 0.1-3.0 mg/kg partial responders.

The clonotype originates from an adult with an advanced solid tumor such as melanoma, head and neck, liver or kidney cancer. The input for sequencing was CD4+ or CD8+ T cells sorted from blood, taken in a trial of the OX40 agonist ivuxolimab. The V and J genes are TRBV28 and TRBJ2-7; perhaps TRBD1 as D (5 bases). The CDR3 DNA sequence: TGTGCCAGCCTAGGACATAATGGTGGAACCTACGAGCAGTACTTC. This translates into CASLGHNGGTYEQYF.